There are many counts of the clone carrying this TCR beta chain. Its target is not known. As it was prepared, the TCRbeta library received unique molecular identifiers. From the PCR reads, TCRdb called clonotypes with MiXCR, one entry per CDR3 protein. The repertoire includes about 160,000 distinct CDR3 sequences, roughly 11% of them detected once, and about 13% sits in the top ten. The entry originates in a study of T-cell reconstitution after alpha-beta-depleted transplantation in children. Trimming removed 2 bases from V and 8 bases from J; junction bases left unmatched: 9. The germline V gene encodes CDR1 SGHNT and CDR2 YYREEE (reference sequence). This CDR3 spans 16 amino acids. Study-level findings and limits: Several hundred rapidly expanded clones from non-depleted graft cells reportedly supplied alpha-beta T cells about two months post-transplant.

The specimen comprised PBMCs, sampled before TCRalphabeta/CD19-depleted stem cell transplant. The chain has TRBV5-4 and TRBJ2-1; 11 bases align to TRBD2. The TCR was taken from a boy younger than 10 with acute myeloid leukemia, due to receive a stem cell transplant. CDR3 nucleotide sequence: TGTGCCAGCAGCTTCCTAGCGGGGGGACCACAGGATGAGCAGTTCTTC. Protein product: CASSFLAGGPQDEQFF.